A selection of T cell receptor beta chains follows, all from one sample in a study of cytomegalovirus exposure and HLA in healthy donors. Data came from immunoSEQ multiplex PCR; TCRdb stores just in-frame clones and leaves some out. Counted here are roughly 140,000 clones, around three quarters occurring once; the ten biggest clones make up 3%. Input material: PBMCs. Source of these receptors: a man aged 35 to 55 in good health and CMV-seropositive. The CDR3 runs from the conserved cysteine through the conserved F or W. The D gene is left open where the match is weak. Clone size is shown for a subset of rows, as once, few, many or a class of expanded clone.

v_call	j_call	clone_size	d_call	cdr3_aa	cdr3_nt
TRBV30	TRBJ2-7	-	TRBD1	CAWSFYGQGAHEQYF	TGTGCCTGGAGTTTCTATGGACAGGGGGCCCACGAGCAGTACTTC
TRBV25-1	TRBJ1-2	-	TRBD1	CASSEQGANYGYTF	TGTGCCAGCAGTGAACAGGGGGCTAACTATGGCTACACCTTC
TRBV7-2	TRBJ1-3	once	TRBD1	CASRLTGGGGNTIYF	TGTGCCAGCCGGTTAACAGGGGGCGGTGGAAACACCATATATTTT
TRBV6-5	TRBJ2-3	-	-	CASSSHKRRDTQYF	TGTGCCAGCAGTTCCCATAAGCGCCGCGATACGCAGTATTTT
TRBV5-6	TRBJ2-5	-	-	CASTQGLVVLQETQYF	TGTGCCAGCACCCAGGGGCTAGTCGTCCTCCAAGAGACCCAGTACTTC
TRBV15	TRBJ2-3	-	TRBD1	CATSREGGKGTDTQYF	TGTGCCACCAGCAGAGAAGGGGGCAAGGGCACAGATACGCAGTATTTT
TRBV28	TRBJ2-3	once	TRBD1	CASSLQGTGGLTQYF	TGTGCCAGCAGTTTACAAGGGACAGGGGGTCTTACGCAGTATTTT
TRBV27	TRBJ2-1	-	TRBD2	CASSSTSGTYNEQFF	TGTGCCAGCAGCAGCACTAGCGGGACTTACAATGAGCAGTTCTTC
TRBV19	TRBJ1-5	-	-	CASGWRAGADQPQHF	TGTGCCAGTGGCTGGCGTGCGGGGGCGGATCAGCCCCAGCATTTT
TRBV4-1	TRBJ2-1	-	TRBD2	CASSQALTSGSVNEQFF	TGCGCCAGCAGCCAAGCGTTGACTAGCGGGAGTGTAAATGAGCAGTTCTTC
TRBV2	TRBJ2-5	once	-	CASTFVRQETQYF	TGTGCCAGCACTTTCGTCCGGCAAGAGACCCAGTACTTC
TRBV5-1	TRBJ2-5	-	TRBD2	CASRSTGTSGETQYF	TGCGCCAGCAGATCTACCGGGACTAGCGGAGAGACCCAGTACTTC
TRBV28	TRBJ1-5	few	-	CASSFGGNQPQHF	TGTGCCAGCAGTTTCGGGGGGAATCAGCCCCAGCATTTT
TRBV6-5	TRBJ1-1	once	-	CASSYTGSTSEAFF	TGTGCCAGCAGTTACACCGGGTCGACCTCAGAAGCTTTCTTT
TRBV28	TRBJ1-2	-	TRBD1	CASRRDSHYTF	TGTGCCAGCAGAAGGGACAGCCACTACACCTTC
TRBV11-2	TRBJ2-1	-	TRBD2	CASSFGGYNEQFF	TGTGCCAGCAGCTTCGGGGGGTACAATGAGCAGTTCTTC
TRBV6-6	TRBJ1-2	-	-	CASSYSQLYGYTF	TGTGCCAGCAGTTACTCGCAGTTATATGGCTACACCTTC
TRBV11-3	TRBJ2-1	-	TRBD2	CASSLRREQQFF	TGTGCCAGCAGCTTAAGGCGGGAGCAGCAGTTCTTC
TRBV7-9	TRBJ1-5	-	-	CASSLGPGSNQPQHF	TGTGCCAGCAGCTTAGGTCCGGGGAGCAATCAGCCCCAGCATTTT
TRBV30	TRBJ1-2	few	-	CAWSSGASYGYTF	TGTGCCTGGAGTTCCGGAGCGAGCTATGGCTACACCTTC
TRBV27	TRBJ2-1	-	TRBD1	CASRGTGRNEQFF	TGTGCCAGCAGGGGGACAGGGAGGAATGAGCAGTTCTTC
TRBV7-9	TRBJ2-7	-	-	CASSPRTDGYEQYF	TGTGCCAGCAGCCCGAGGACAGATGGCTACGAGCAGTACTTC
TRBV6-5	TRBJ1-1	-	-	CASSYDRANTEAFF	TGTGCCAGCAGTTACGACAGAGCAAACACTGAAGCTTTCTTT
TRBV7-9	TRBJ2-7	-	TRBD1	CASSAQGQGDYEQYF	TGTGCCAGCAGCGCCCAAGGACAGGGGGACTACGAGCAGTACTTC
TRBV5-6	TRBJ2-7	-	TRBD1	CASSRGQPTYEQYF	TGTGCCAGCAGCCGGGGACAGCCAACCTACGAGCAGTACTTC
TRBV7-9	TRBJ2-3	-	TRBD2	CASSSSGPDTQYF	TGTGCCAGCAGCTCTAGCGGGCCAGATACGCAGTATTTT
TRBV7-5	TRBJ2-7	-	-	CARSPDPRGILPYEQYF	TGTGCCAGAAGCCCCGACCCCAGGGGGATACTTCCCTACGAGCAGTACTTC
TRBV7-2	TRBJ1-5	once	TRBD1	CASSRGTGMNQPQHF	TGTGCCAGCAGCAGAGGGACAGGAATGAATCAGCCCCAGCATTTT
TRBV30	TRBJ2-7	-	TRBD2	CAWTSGAYEQYF	TGTGCCTGGACTAGCGGTGCCTACGAGCAGTACTTC
TRBV4-3	TRBJ2-7	-	TRBD2	CASSQGLAGAYEQYF	TGCGCCAGCAGCCAAGGACTAGCGGGAGCCTACGAGCAGTACTTC
TRBV15	TRBJ2-3	-	TRBD1	CATSSRDSLTDTQYF	TGTGCCACCAGCAGCAGGGACAGTTTAACAGATACGCAGTATTTT
TRBV19	TRBJ1-2	-	TRBD1	CASCRDRGSYGYTF	TGTGCCAGTTGCCGGGACAGGGGGTCTTACGGCTACACCTTC
TRBV10-3	TRBJ2-7	-	TRBD2	CAISESGGGTYEQYF	TGTGCCATCAGTGAGTCTGGGGGGGGAACCTACGAGCAGTACTTC
TRBV2	TRBJ1-2	-	TRBD1	CASFAGTVDGYTF	TGTGCCAGCTTCGCCGGGACAGTCGACGGCTACACCTTC
TRBV23-1	TRBJ2-1	once	-	CASSQQGMANEQFF	TGCGCCAGCAGTCAACAGGGAATGGCCAATGAGCAGTTCTTC
TRBV7-8	TRBJ1-2	-	TRBD1	CASSLDRGLGYTF	TGTGCCAGCAGCTTAGACAGGGGGCTCGGCTACACCTTC
TRBV2	TRBJ2-7	-	TRBD1	CASSSGTGREQYF	TGTGCCAGCAGTTCCGGGACAGGGCGCGAGCAGTACTTC
TRBV29-1	TRBJ2-1	-	-	CSVEGPARVDNEQFF	TGCAGCGTTGAGGGGCCGGCCAGGGTCGACAATGAGCAGTTCTTC
TRBV2	TRBJ1-5	-	-	CASRGGYNQPQHF	TGTGCCAGCAGGGGGGGGTACAACCAGCCCCAGCATTTT
TRBV13	TRBJ2-1	-	TRBD2	CASSLGRGYYNEQFF	TGTGCCAGCAGCCTCGGGAGGGGGTACTACAATGAGCAGTTCTTC
TRBV7-9	TRBJ1-1	-	-	CSSLQGDTEAFF	TGTTCCAGCCTACAGGGCGACACTGAAGCTTTCTTT
TRBV5-6	TRBJ1-4	-	-	CASSRTDEKLFF	TGTGCCAGCAGTCGGACAGATGAAAAACTGTTTTTT
TRBV29-1	TRBJ1-2	-	TRBD1	CSVIAGQYENYGYTF	TGCAGCGTAATTGCGGGACAGTACGAAAACTATGGCTACACCTTC
TRBV6-5	TRBJ1-6	-	-	CASSGRDAHRPLHF	TGTGCCAGCAGCGGGCGGGACGCCCATAGACCCCTCCACTTT
TRBV9	TRBJ2-5	-	-	CASSPTRSSQETQYF	TGTGCCAGCAGCCCGACACGTTCGAGTCAGGAGACCCAGTACTTC
TRBV13	TRBJ2-5	-	-	CASSLRGGGPGFGETQYF	TGTGCCAGCAGCCTGCGCGGTGGGGGCCCCGGTTTCGGGGAGACCCAGTACTTC
TRBV6-6	TRBJ1-5	-	-	CASSYSIGQFNQPQHF	TGTGCCAGCAGTTACTCGATAGGACAGTTTAATCAGCCCCAGCATTTT
TRBV5-1	TRBJ2-7	-	-	CASSLVGQGGGYEQYF	TGCGCCAGCAGCTTGGTGGGTCAGGGTGGCGGTTACGAGCAGTACTTC
TRBV4-3	TRBJ2-1	-	TRBD2	CASSREREYHSYNEQFF	TGCGCCAGCAGCCGAGAGCGGGAATACCACTCCTACAATGAGCAGTTCTTC
TRBV28	TRBJ1-1	-	-	CASISKGGRAAFF	TGTGCCAGCATTTCTAAAGGGGGTAGGGCAGCTTTCTTT
TRBV6-5	TRBJ2-7	once	-	CASSSLNSYEQYF	TGTGCCAGCAGTTCTTTAAACTCCTACGAGCAGTACTTC
TRBV6-4	TRBJ2-1	-	-	CASSDSGTAAWGLF	TGTGCCAGCAGTGACTCAGGGACCGCGGCGTGGGGGCTCTTC
TRBV6-5	TRBJ2-7	-	-	CSSRESAYEQYF	TGTTCCAGCAGGGAGTCGGCCTACGAGCAGTACTTC
TRBV7-3	TRBJ2-5	-	TRBD2	CASSLGTSGKETQYF	TGTGCCAGCAGCTTAGGGACTAGCGGGAAAGAGACCCAGTACTTC